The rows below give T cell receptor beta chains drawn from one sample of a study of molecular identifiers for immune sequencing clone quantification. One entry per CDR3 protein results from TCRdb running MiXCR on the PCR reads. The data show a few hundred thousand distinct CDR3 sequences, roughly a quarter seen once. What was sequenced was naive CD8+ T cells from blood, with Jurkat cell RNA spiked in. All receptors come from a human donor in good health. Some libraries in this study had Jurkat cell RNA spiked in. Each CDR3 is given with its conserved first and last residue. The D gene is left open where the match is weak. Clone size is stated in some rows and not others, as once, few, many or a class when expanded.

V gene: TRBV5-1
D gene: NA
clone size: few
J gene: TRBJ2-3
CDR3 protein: CASSFRGTSTDTQYF
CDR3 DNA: TGCGCCAGCAGCTTCCGGGGAACTAGCACAGATACGCAGTATTTT

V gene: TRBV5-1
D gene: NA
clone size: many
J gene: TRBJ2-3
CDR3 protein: CASSSPSWDGPTSTDTQYF
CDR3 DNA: TGCGCCAGCAGCTCGCCATCCTGGGACGGGCCGACGAGCACAGATACGCAGTATTTT

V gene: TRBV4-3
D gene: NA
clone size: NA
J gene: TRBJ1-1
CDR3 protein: CASSQDRRGAITEAFF
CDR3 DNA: TGCGCCAGCAGCCAAGATAGGAGGGGGGCAATAACTGAAGCTTTCTTT

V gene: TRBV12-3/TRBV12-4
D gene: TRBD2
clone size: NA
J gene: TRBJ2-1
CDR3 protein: CASSPTSGVANEQFF
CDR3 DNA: TGTGCCAGCAGCCCGACTAGCGGGGTTGCCAATGAGCAGTTCTTC

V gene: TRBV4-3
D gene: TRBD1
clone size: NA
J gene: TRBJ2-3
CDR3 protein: CASSHPSRQGSADTQYF
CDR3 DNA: TGCGCCAGCAGCCACCCGTCGAGACAGGGGAGCGCAGATACGCAGTATTTT

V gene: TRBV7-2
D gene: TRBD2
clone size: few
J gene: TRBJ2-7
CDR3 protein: CASSLERLAGGPYEQYF
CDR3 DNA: TGTGCCAGCAGCTTGGAACGACTAGCGGGAGGGCCGTACGAGCAGTACTTC

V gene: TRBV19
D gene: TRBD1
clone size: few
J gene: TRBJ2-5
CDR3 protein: CASEGQEETQYF
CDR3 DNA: TGTGCCAGCGAGGGACAGGAAGAGACCCAGTACTTC

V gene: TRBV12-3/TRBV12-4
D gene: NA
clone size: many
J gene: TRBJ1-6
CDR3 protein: CASSLLGVGSPLHF
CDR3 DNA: TGTGCCAGCAGTTTGCTGGGTGTGGGCTCACCCCTCCACTTT

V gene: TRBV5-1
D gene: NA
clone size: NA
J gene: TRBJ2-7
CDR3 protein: CASSLSRPSEQYF
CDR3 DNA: TGCGCCAGCAGCTTATCTCGGCCGAGTGAGCAGTACTTC

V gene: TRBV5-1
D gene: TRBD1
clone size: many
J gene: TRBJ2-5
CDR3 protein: CASSLEDRGLLETQYF
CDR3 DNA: TGCGCCAGCAGCTTAGAAGACAGGGGGCTGTTGGAGACCCAGTACTTC

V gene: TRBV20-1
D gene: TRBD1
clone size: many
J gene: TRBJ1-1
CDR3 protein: CSARDIDRVNTEAFF
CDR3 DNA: TGCAGTGCTAGAGATATCGACAGGGTGAACACTGAAGCTTTCTTT

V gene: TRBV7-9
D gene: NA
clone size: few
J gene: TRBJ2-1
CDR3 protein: CASSSQAYRSYNEQFF
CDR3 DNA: TGTGCCAGCAGCTCACAGGCCTATCGCTCCTACAATGAGCAGTTCTTC

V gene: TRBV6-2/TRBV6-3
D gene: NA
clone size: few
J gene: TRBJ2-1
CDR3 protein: CASNPLARPYNEQFF
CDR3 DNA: TGTGCCAGCAACCCCCTAGCGAGGCCTTACAATGAGCAGTTCTTC

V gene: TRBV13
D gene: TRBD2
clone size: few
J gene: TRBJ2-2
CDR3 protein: CASSSGGLAGAANTGELFF
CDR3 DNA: TGTGCCAGCAGCTCAGGGGGACTAGCGGGAGCCGCGAACACCGGGGAGCTGTTTTTT

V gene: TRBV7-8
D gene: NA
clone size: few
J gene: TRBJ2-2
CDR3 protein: CASNLLGGSRELFF
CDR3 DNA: TGTGCCAGCAACCTACTAGGTGGATCCCGGGAGCTGTTTTTT

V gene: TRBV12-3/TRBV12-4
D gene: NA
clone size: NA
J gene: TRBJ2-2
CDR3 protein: CASSTWGSTGELFF
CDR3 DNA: TGTGCCAGCAGTACATGGGGGAGCACCGGGGAGCTGTTTTTT

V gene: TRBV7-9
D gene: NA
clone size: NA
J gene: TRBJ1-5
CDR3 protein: CASSFDAGQPQHF
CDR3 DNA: TGTGCCAGCAGCTTCGACGCCGGGCAGCCCCAGCATTTT

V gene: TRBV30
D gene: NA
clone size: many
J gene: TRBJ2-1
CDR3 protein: CAWTGLLVYEQFF
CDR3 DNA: TGTGCCTGGACTGGGTTACTGGTGTATGAGCAGTTCTTC

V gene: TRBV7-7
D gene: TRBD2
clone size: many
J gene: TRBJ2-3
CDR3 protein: CASSLGRSGGTDTQYF
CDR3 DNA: TGTGCTAGCAGCTTGGGCCGTAGCGGGGGCACAGATACGCAGTATTTT

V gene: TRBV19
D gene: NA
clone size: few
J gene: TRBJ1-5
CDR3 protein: CASSISEGIQPQHF
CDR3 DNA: TGTGCCAGTAGTATCAGCGAAGGGATTCAGCCCCAGCATTTT

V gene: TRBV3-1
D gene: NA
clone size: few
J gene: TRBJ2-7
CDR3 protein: CASSQAGDGVEQYF
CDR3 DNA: TGTGCCAGCAGCCAAGCCGGGGATGGGGTCGAGCAGTACTTC

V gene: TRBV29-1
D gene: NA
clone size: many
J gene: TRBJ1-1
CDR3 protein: CSVVQGWSTEAFF
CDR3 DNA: TGCAGCGTTGTCCAGGGTTGGAGCACTGAAGCTTTCTTT

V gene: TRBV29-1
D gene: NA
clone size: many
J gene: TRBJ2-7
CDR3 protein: CSVEVPGNTKYEQYF
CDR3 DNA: TGCAGCGTTGAAGTCCCAGGGAACACAAAATACGAGCAGTACTTC

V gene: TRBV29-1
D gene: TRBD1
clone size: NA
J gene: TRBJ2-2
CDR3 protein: CSVTPRGSGGELFF
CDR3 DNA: TGCAGCGTGACCCCCAGGGGGTCGGGTGGGGAGCTGTTTTTT

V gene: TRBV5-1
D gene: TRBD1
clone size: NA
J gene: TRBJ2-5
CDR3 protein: CASDPTGQETQYF
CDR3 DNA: TGCGCCAGTGATCCGACAGGGCAAGAGACCCAGTACTTC

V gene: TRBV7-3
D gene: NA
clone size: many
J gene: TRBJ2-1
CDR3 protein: CASSLEHRPSAGNEQFF
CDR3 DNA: TGTGCCAGCAGCTTAGAACATCGCCCTAGCGCGGGTAATGAGCAGTTCTTC

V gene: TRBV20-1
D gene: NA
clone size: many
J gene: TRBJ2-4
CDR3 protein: CSARDLHTENKNIQYF
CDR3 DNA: TGCAGTGCTAGAGATCTCCACACTGAGAATAAAAACATTCAGTACTTC

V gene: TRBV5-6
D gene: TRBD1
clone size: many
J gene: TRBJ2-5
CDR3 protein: CASSLDQGQGQETQYF
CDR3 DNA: TGTGCCAGCAGCTTGGACCAGGGACAGGGGCAAGAGACCCAGTACTTC

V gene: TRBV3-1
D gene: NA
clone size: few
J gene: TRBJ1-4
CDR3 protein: CASSPWLAPNEKLFF
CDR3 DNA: TGTGCCAGCAGCCCGTGGTTAGCACCTAATGAAAAACTGTTTTTT

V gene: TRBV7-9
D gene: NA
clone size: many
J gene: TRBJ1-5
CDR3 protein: CASSLAGQDSNQPQHF
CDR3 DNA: TGTGCCAGCAGCTTGGCCGGGCAGGATAGCAATCAGCCCCAGCATTTT

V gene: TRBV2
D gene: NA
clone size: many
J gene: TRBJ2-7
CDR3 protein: CASSEGGRGSVYF
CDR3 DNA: TGTGCCAGCAGTGAAGGAGGGCGCGGGTCCGTCTACTTC

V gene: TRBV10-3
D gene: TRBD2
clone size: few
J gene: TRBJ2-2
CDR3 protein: CAISESPSGGPANTGELFF
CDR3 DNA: TGTGCCATCAGTGAGAGTCCTAGCGGGGGCCCCGCGAACACCGGGGAGCTGTTTTTT

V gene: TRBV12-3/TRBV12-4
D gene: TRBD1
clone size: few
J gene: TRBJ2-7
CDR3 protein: CASSAGTGAQGQYF
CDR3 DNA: TGTGCCAGCAGCGCCGGGACAGGGGCCCAAGGGCAGTACTTC

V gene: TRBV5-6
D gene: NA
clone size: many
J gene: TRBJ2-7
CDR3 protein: CASSLVETSYEQYF
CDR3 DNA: TGTGCCAGCAGCTTGGTGGAGACGTCCTACGAGCAGTACTTC

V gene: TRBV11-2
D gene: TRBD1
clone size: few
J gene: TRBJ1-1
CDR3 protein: CASSYFTGGTEAFF
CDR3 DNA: TGTGCCAGCAGCTATTTTACAGGGGGCACTGAAGCTTTCTTT

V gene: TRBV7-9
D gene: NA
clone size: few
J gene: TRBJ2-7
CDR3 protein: CASSLETYAQYF
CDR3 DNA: TGTGCCAGCAGCTTAGAGACATACGCGCAGTACTTC

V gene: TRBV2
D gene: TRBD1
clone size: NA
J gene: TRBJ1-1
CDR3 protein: CASSRDSLNTEAFF
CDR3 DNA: TGTGCCAGCAGTCGGGACAGCTTGAACACTGAAGCTTTCTTT

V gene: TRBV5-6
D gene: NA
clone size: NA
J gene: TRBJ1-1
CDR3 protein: CASSLRWEGGTEAFF
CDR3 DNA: TGTGCCAGCAGCTTGAGGTGGGAGGGGGGGACTGAAGCTTTCTTT

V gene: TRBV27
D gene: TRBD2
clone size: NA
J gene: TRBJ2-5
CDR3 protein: CASKLAGGTPETQYF
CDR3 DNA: TGTGCCAGCAAATTAGCGGGGGGCACCCCGGAGACCCAGTACTTC

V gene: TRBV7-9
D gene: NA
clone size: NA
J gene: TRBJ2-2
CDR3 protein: CASSATTYPGELFF
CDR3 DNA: TGTGCCAGCAGCGCGACTACCTACCCCGGGGAGCTGTTTTTT

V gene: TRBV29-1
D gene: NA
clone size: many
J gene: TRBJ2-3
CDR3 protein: CSVELSRGTQYF
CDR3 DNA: TGCAGCGTTGAGTTGAGTCGGGGAACGCAGTATTTT

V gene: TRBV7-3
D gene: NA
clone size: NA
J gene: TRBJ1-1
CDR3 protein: CASSSYPSTEAFF
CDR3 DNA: TGTGCCAGCAGCTCGTACCCCTCGACTGAAGCTTTCTTT

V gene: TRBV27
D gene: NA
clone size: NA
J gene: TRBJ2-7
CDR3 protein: CASNSFYEQYF
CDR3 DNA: TGTGCCAGCAATTCGTTTTACGAGCAGTACTTC

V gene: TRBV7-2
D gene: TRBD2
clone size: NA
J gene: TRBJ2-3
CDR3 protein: CASSPPISGRADTQYF
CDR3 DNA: TGTGCCAGCAGCCCACCGATTAGCGGGAGGGCAGATACGCAGTATTTT

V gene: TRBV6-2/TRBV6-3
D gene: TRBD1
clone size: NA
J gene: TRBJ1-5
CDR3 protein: CASSTVQKGAIQPQHF
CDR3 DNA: TGTGCCAGCAGTACCGTTCAGAAGGGGGCCATTCAGCCCCAGCATTTT

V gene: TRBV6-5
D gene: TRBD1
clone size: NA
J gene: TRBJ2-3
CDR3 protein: CASSPRTGSTDTQYF
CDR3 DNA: TGTGCCAGCAGCCCCAGGACAGGGTCCACAGATACGCAGTATTTT

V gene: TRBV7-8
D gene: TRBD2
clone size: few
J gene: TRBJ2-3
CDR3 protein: CASSSTGGGDTQYF
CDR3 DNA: TGTGCCAGCAGCTCGACGGGCGGGGGAGATACGCAGTATTTT

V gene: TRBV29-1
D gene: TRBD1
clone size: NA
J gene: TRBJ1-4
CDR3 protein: CSVMGQSNEKLLF
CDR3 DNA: TGCAGCGTTATGGGACAGTCTAATGAAAAACTGCTTTTT

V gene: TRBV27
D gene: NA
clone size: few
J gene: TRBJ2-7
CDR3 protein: CASSLGPEGIYEQYF
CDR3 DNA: TGTGCCAGCAGTTTAGGCCCCGAGGGAATCTACGAGCAGTACTTC

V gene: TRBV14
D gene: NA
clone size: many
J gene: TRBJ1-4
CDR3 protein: CASSQDRPWTVNEKLFF
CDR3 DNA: TGTGCCAGCAGCCAAGATCGCCCCTGGACGGTTAATGAAAAACTGTTTTTT

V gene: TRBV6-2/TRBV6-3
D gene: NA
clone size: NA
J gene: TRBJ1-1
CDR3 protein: CASSYWTSNTDAFF
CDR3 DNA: TGTGCCAGCAGTTACTGGACATCGAACACTGACGCTTTCTTT

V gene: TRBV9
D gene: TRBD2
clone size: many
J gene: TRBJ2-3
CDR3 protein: CASSTRLAGEADTQYF
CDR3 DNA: TGTGCCAGCAGCACCAGACTAGCGGGGGAGGCAGATACGCAGTATTTT

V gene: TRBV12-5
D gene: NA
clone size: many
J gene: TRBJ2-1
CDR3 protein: CASGLDPNNEQFF
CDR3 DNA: TGTGCTAGTGGTTTGGACCCTAACAATGAGCAGTTCTTC

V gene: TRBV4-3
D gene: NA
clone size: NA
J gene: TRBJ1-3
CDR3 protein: CASSQDIQSEGSGNTIYF
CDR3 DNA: TGCGCCAGCAGCCAAGATATACAATCGGAGGGCTCTGGAAACACCATATATTTT